Shown below are 11 T cell receptor beta chains from a single sample sequenced in a study of CD8 T cells in Susac syndrome. Reverse transcription used about 0.45 to 1 ug RNA and random hexamers. TCRdb recomputed calls from the immunoSEQ multiplex PCR reads with MiXCR, one row per CDR3 protein. The sample comprises about 200,000 distinct CDR3 sequences, roughly 90% of which are singletons, and approximately 0.086% rests with the top ten. Sequencing input: CD4+ T cells from PBMCs. These TCRs come from a human donor with Susac syndrome.

This clonotype was seen only once. The chain joins TRBV30 to TRBJ2-3, with 15 positions matching TRBD2. Trimming at V came to 1 base and at J to 2 bases, leaving 13 bases not matched to a gene. CDR1 is GTSNPN and CDR2 is SVGIG in the germline V gene (reference sequence). The CDR3 consists of 20 residues. This CDR3 is CAWSGARTSGGALHTDTQYF. CDR3 nucleotides: TGTGCCTGGAGTGGGGCTAGGACTAGCGGGGGGGCCCTTCACACAGATACGCAGTATTTT.

This sequence joins TRBV12-3 or TRBV12-4 and TRBJ1-2, with TRBD1 matching over 9 bases. This CDR3 contains 15 residues. The J segment lost 3 bases and the V segment lost 6 bases, leaving 8 bases of the junction unmatched. In DNA form, the CDR3 reads TGTGCCAGCAGCCGGGGACAGGGAATGTACTATGGCTACACCTTC. The encoded protein is CASSRGQGMYYGYTF.

The J gene is TRBJ2-2, the V gene TRBV15; a weak D match, TRBD1 (6 bases). The V gene lost 5 bases and the J gene lost 6 bases, with 13 bases spanning the gap. The CDR3 is made up of 14 amino acids. CDR1 LNHNV and CDR2 YYDKDF come from the germline V gene (reference sequence). The DNA for the CDR3 is TGTGCCACCAGCGGGAAACAGGGATCCGGGGAGCTGTTTTTT. Residues: CATSGKQGSGELFF.

V gene TRBV30 combines with J gene TRBJ1-5; the D is unclear. The CDR3 is 13 residues long. Per germline, CDR1 GTSNPN and CDR2 SVGIG (reference sequence). Trimming removed 5 bases at V and 2 bases at J, with 10 bases between. CDR3 amino acids: CAWSKEGNQPQHF. DNA for the CDR3: TGTGCCTGGTCTAAAGAGGGCAATCAGCCCCAGCATTTT. Drawing the rest from reference TRBV30 and TRBJ1-5, the complete variable domain is SQTIHQWPATLVQPVGSPLSLECTVEGTSNPNLYWYRQAAGRGLQLLFYSVGIGQISSEVPQNLSASRPQDRQFILSSKKLLLSDSGFYLCAWSKEGNQPQHFGDGTRLSIL.

This rearrangement joins TRBV10-3 to TRBJ2-5; D could derive from TRBD1 or TRBD2 (6 bases each). Germline V CDR1 and CDR2: ENHRY, SYGVKD. Trimming cost V 4 bases and J 1 base, with 10 bases left between them. The CDR3 is 14 amino acids. CDR3: CAISGGTPQETQYF. The CDR3 nucleotides are TGTGCCATCAGTGGCGGGACACCCCAAGAGACCCAGTACTTC.

CDR3 DNA: TGTGCCAGCAGCGTCAGCGGGGGGGGAACAGATACGCAGTATTTT. Amino acid sequence: CASSVSGGGTDTQYF. The rearrangement joins TRBV9 to TRBJ2-3, with TRBD2 matching 10 bases. CDR3 length: 15 amino acids. Germline CDR1 and CDR2: SGDLS and YYNGEE. The junction had 3 bases not matched to a gene; V was cut back by 2 bases and J by 3 bases.

The CDR3 protein is CSASETGIKEQFF. The CDR3 DNA sequence: TGCAGTGCTAGCGAGACAGGGATTAAGGAGCAGTTCTTC. The rearrangement links TRBV20-1 to TRBJ2-1; 7 bases match TRBD1. The CDR3 extends over 13 amino acids. Germline-derived CDR1 and CDR2 are DFQATT and SNEGSKA (reference sequence). Trimming cost V 3 bases and J 10 bases; bases outside gene matches: 9.

The rearrangement uses TRBV7-9 and TRBJ2-5; D may be TRBD1 (6 bases). The CDR3 extends over 14 amino acids. Trimming took 3 bases from V and 1 from J, leaving 9 bases between them. Germline CDR1 is SEHNR and CDR2 is FQNEAQ (reference sequence). DNA of the CDR3: TGTGCCAGCAGCTTCAGGGGTAGCCAAGAGACCCAGTACTTC. As protein: CASSFRGSQETQYF.

The genes are TRBV12-3 or TRBV12-4 and TRBJ1-1, with D uncertain. This CDR3 region has 16 residues. Trimming cost V 7 bases and J 6 bases, with 24 bases left between them. CDR3 sequence (DNA): TGTGCCAGCAATGAGGGATACCCCGTGTACGGGGCTGAAGCTTTCTTT. This translates into CASNEGYPVYGAEAFF.

The gene calls are TRBV12-3 or TRBV12-4 and TRBJ1-1; TRBD1 matches at 9 bases. This CDR3 region has 15 residues. Trimming removed 5 bases from V and 4 bases from J; junction bases left unmatched: 8. CDR3 in amino acids: CASSPGQGLSTEAFF. In DNA, the CDR3 is TGTGCCAGCAGTCCGGGACAGGGTCTGAGCACTGAAGCTTTCTTT.

The V gene is TRBV7-9, the J gene TRBJ1-1; D remains unclear. The CDR3 contains 13 residues. Between the trimmed V and J ends, which lost 0 bases and 11 bases, there was a span of 13 bases. Germline V CDR1 and CDR2: SEHNR, FQNEAQ (reference sequence). CDR3 coding DNA: TGTGCCAGCAGCTTAGCCATTCGGGAGAGCGCTTTCTTT. Its protein product is CASSLAIRESAFF. The whole variable domain, filled in from reference TRBV7-9 and TRBJ1-1, reads DTGVSQNPRHKITKRGQNVTFRCDPISEHNRLYWYRQTLGQGPEFLTYFQNEAQLEKSRLLSDRFSAERPKGSFSTLEIQRTEQGDSAMYLCASSLAIRESAFFGQGTRLTVV.